This TCR beta chain was found in a study of T cell responses to AZD1222 COVID-19 vaccine. Study-wide points: Nearly half of spike-specific TCRs reportedly go after variant regions that carry no mutations. The number of AZD1222 recipients seropositive at baseline was only five to seven. Spike regions recognized by vaccine-associated CD4 TCRs spanned the protein, led by 160-218 and 743-854.

Measured with immunoSEQ multiplex PCR; TCRdb has only the in-frame clones, and not every one. Of 75,000 to 100,000 clones in the sample, 88% are singletons; the top ten hold over 9%. For this clone: Antigen specificity is unknown.

Germline-derived CDR1 and CDR2 are SNHLY and FYNNEI. The CDR3 has 16 amino acids. Trimming stripped 0 bases from V and 8 bases from J, with 19 bases between. V usage is TRBV2 and J usage is TRBJ1-2; D may be TRBD1 (6 bases). The starting material was peripheral blood, obtained on day 0 of MenACWY control vaccination. This receptor was identified in an adult in good health. The CDR3 DNA is TGTGCCAGCAGTGAAGCGCGATCGGGCGGACAGTCGGGCTACACCTTC. Residues: CASSEARSGGQSGYTF.